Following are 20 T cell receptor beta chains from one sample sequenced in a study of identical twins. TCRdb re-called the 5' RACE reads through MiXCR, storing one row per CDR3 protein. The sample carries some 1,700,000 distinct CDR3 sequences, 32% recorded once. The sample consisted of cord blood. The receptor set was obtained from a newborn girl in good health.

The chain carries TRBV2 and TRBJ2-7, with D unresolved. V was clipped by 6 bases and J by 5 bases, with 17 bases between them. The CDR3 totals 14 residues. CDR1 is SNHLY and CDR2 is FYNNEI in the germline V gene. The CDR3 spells CASSRFQSGNEQYF. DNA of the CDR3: TGTGCCAGCAGCCGCTTTCAGAGTGGGAACGAGCAGTACTTC.

CDR3 DNA sequence: TGTGCCAGCAGTGACAGGGGGCGGGTAGACTATGGCTACACCTTC. It codes for CASSDRGRVDYGYTF. The chain links TRBV6-1 to TRBJ1-2; 8 bases line up with TRBD1. V dropped 3 bases and J dropped 3; count of bases not matched to a gene: 6. The germline CDR1 and CDR2 sequences are MNHNS and SASEGT. The CDR3 has 15 amino acids.

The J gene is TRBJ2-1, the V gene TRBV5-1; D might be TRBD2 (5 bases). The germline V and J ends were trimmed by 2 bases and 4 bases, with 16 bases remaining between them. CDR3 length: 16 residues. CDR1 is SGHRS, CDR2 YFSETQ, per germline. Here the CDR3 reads CASSFTGRAVYNEQFF. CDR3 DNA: TGCGCCAGCAGCTTTACCGGACGAGCGGTGTACAATGAGCAGTTCTTC.

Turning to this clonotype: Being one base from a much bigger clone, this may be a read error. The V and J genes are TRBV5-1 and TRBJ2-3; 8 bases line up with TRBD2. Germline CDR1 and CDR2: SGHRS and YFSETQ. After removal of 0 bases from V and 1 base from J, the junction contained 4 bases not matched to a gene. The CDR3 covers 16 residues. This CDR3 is CASSLEAAGGTDTQYF. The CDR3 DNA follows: TGCGCCAGCAGCTTGGAGGCAGCGGGGGGCACAGATACGCAGTATTTT.

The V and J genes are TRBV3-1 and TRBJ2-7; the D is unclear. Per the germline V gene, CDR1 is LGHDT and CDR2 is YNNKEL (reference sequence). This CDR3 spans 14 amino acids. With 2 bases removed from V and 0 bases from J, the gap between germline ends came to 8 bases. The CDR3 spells CASSQIGPSYEQYF. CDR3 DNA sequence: TGTGCCAGCAGCCAAATCGGACCCTCCTACGAGCAGTACTTC.

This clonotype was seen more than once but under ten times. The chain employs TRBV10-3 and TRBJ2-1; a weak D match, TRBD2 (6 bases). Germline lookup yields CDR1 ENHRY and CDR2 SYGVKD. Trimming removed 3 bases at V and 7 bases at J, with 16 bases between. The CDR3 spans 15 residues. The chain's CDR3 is CAISEWASETNEQFF. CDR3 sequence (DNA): TGTGCCATCAGTGAATGGGCTAGCGAAACAAATGAGCAGTTCTTC.

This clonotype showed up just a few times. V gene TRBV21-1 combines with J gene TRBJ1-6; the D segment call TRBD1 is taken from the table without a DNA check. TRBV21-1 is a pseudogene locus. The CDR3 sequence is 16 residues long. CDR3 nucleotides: TGTGCCAGCAGCAAAGTGGAAGGACAGGGGTTTTCACCCCTCCACTTT. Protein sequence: CASSKVEGQGFSPLHF.

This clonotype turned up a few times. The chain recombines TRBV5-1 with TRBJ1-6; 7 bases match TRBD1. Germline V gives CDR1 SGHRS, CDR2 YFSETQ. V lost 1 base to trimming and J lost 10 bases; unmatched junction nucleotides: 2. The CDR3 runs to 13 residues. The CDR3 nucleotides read TGCGCCAGCAGCTTGACAGGGGCCTCACCCCTCCACTTT. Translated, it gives CASSLTGASPLHF.

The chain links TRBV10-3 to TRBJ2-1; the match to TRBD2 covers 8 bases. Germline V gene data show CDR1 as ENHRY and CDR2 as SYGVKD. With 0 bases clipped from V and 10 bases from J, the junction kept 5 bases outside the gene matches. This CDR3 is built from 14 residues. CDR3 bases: TGTGCCATCAGTGAGTCACTAGCGGCCTACGAGCAGTTCTTC. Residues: CAISESLAAYEQFF.

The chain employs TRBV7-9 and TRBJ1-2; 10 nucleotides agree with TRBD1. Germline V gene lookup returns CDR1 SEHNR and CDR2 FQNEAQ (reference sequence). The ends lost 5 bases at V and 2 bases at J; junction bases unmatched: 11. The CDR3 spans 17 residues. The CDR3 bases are TGTGCCAGCAGCAGTGTTGGCCCGGGACAGGGGAACTATGGCTACACCTTC. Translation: CASSSVGPGQGNYGYTF.

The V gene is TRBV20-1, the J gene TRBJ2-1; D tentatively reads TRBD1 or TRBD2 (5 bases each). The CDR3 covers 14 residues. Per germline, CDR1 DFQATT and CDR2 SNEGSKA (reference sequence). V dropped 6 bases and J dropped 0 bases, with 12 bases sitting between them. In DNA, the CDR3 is TGCAGTGCCCGGGGACGGATCTCCTACAATGAGCAGTTCTTC. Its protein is CSARGRISYNEQFF.

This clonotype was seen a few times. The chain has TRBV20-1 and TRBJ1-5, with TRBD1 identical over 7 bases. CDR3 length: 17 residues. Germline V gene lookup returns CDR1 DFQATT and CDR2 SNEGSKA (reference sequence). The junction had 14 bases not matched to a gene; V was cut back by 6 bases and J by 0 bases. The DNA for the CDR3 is TGCAGTGCGTGCGACAGGGACGAGGGATTTAGCAATCAGCCCCAGCATTTT. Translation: CSACDRDEGFSNQPQHF.

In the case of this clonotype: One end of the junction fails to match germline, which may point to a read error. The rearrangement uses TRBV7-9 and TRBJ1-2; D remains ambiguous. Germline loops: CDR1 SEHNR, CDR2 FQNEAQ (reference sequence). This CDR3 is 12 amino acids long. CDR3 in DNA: TGTTCCAGCAGCCCCAGAAACTATGGCTACACCTTC. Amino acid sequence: CSSSPRNYGYTF.

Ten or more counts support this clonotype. The CDR3 DNA reads as TGTGCCAGCAGTTTATCGGGAGTAGCCAGCACAGATACGCAGTATTTT. It is translated as CASSLSGVASTDTQYF. V is TRBV27 and J is TRBJ2-3; TRBD2 might be the D (5 bases). This CDR3 spans 16 amino acids. Germline assignment: CDR1 MNHEY and CDR2 SMNVEV (reference sequence). V gave up 0 bases and J gave up 0 bases, with 10 bases separating them.

The CDR3 region has the DNA TGTGCCTGGGGGACAGGGGTAATCTATGGCTACACCTTC. It yields the protein CAWGTGVIYGYTF. This chain joins TRBV30 and TRBJ1-2, with 10 bases identical to TRBD1. The CDR3 consists of 13 residues. CDR1 is GTSNPN, CDR2 SVGIG, per germline (reference sequence). The V gene end was trimmed by 5 bases and the J gene end by 4 bases; junction bases not matched to a gene: 4.

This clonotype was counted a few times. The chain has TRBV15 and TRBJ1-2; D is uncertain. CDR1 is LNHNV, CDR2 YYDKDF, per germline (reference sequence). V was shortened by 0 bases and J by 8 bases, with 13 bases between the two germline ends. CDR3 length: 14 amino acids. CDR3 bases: TGTGCCACCAGCAGAGATATGGCTGTGGGGGGCTACACCTTC. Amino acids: CATSRDMAVGGYTF.

CDR3 nucleotides: TGTGCCAGCAGCTTATTTTGGGGGTTTCAGGAAAAACTGTTTTTT. It is translated as CASSLFWGFQEKLFF. The rearrangement links TRBV7-2 to TRBJ1-4, with D tentatively TRBD1 (5 bases). The CDR3 runs 15 residues. V lost 2 bases and J lost 8, with 15 bases in between. Germline lookup yields CDR1 SGHTA and CDR2 FQGNSA.

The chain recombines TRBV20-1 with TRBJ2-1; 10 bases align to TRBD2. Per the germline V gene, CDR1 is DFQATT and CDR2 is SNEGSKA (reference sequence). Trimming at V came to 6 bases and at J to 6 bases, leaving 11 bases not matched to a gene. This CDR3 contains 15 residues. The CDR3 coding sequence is TGCAGTGCCACCTCCCTAGCGGGGGAGGGCAATGAGCAGTTCTTC. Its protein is CSATSLAGEGNEQFF.

CDR3 region: CASRADYPSTDTQYF. The CDR3 nucleotides read TGCGCCAGCAGGGCTGACTATCCCAGCACAGATACGCAGTATTTT. The V and J genes are TRBV5-1 and TRBJ2-3; D possibly corresponds to TRBD2 (5 bases). The ends were cut back, 5 bases at V and 0 bases at J, with 13 bases in the middle. CDR1 is SGHRS and CDR2 is YFSETQ in the germline V gene. CDR3 length: 15 amino acids.

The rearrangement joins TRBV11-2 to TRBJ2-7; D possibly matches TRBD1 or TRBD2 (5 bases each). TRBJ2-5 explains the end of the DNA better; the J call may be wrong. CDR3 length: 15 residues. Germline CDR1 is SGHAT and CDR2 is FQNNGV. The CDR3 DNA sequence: TGTGCCAGCAGCTTATGGCTGGGGCGAGGGGAGACCCAGTACTTC. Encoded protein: CASSLWLGRGETQYF.